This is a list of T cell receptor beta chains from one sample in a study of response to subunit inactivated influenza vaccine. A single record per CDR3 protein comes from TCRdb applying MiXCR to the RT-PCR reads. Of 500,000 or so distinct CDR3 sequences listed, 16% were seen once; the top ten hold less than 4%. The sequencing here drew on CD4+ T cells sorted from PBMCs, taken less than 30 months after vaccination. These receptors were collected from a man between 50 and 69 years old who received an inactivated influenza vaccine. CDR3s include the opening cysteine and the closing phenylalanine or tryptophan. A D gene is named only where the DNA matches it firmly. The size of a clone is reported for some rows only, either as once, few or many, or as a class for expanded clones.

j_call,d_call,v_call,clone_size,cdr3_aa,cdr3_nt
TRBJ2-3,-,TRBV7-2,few,CASSLQYTDTQYF,TGTGCCAGCAGCTTGCAGTACACAGATACGCAGTATTTT
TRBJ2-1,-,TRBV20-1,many,CSARGEKQFF,TGCAGTGCTAGAGGGGAAAAGCAGTTCTTC
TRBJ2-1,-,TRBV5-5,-,CASSRGGTVLGEQFF,TGTGCCAGCAGCCGGGGAGGGACAGTCCTGGGTGAGCAGTTCTTC
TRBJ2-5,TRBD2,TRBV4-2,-,CASSQESSGGQETQYF,TGTGCCAGCAGCCAAGAAAGTAGCGGGGGCCAAGAGACCCAGTACTTC
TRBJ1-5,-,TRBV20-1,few,CSARDYGLSNQPQHF,TGCAGTGCTAGAGATTACGGGCTGAGCAATCAGCCCCAGCATTTT
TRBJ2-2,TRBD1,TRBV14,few,CASSQDETGVGELFF,TGTGCCAGCAGCCAAGACGAGACAGGGGTCGGGGAGCTGTTTTTT
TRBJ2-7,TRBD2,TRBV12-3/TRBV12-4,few,CASSPYGLAGGEQYF,TGTGCCAGCAGTCCCTACGGACTAGCGGGAGGCGAGCAGTACTTC
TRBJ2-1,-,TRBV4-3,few,CASSRDTSSYNEQFF,TGCGCCAGCAGCCGCGACACTAGCAGCTACAATGAGCAGTTCTTC
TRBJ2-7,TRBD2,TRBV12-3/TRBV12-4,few,CASSLWTSEQYF,TGTGCCAGCAGTTTATGGACTAGCGAGCAGTACTTC
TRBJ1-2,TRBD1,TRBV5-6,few,CASSLVDRANYGYTF,TGTGCCAGCAGCTTGGTGGACAGGGCCAACTATGGCTACACCTTC
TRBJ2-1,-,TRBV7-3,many,CASSPRASNEQFF,TGTGCCAGCAGCCCTCGGGCTAGCAATGAGCAGTTCTTC
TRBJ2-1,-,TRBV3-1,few,CASSHGSLTYNEQFF,TGTGCCAGCAGCCATGGTAGCCTAACCTACAATGAGCAGTTCTTC
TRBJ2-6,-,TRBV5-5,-,CASSLYWTSGANVLTF,TGTGCCAGCAGCTTATATTGGACCTCTGGGGCCAACGTCCTGACTTTC
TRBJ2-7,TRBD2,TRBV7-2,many,CASSPTGGRFHEQYF,TGTGCCAGCAGCCCGACGGGAGGTCGATTCCACGAGCAGTACTTC
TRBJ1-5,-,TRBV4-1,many,CASSQGNQPQHF,TGCGCCAGCAGCCAAGGGAATCAGCCCCAGCATTTT
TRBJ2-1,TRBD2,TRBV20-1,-,CSAQLAGYNEQFF,TGCAGTGCCCAGCTAGCGGGGTACAATGAGCAGTTCTTC
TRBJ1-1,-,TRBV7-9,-,CASSLVLGKNTEAFF,TGTGCCAGCAGCTTAGTCCTCGGGAAGAACACTGAAGCTTTCTTT
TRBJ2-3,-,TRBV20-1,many,CSATPPQGGTQYF,TGCAGTGCGACACCTCCCCAGGGGGGTACGCAGTATTTT
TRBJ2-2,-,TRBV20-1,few,CSALTGLSRNTGELFF,TGCAGTGCTTTAACAGGGCTAAGCCGAAACACCGGGGAGCTGTTTTTT
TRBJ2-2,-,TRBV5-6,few,CASSSDVRQLTGELFF,TGTGCCAGCAGCTCGGACGTTAGACAGCTCACCGGGGAGCTGTTTTTT
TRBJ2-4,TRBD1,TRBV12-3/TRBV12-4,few,CASSGQGMSKNIQYF,TGTGCCAGCAGTGGACAGGGAATGTCCAAAAACATTCAGTACTTC
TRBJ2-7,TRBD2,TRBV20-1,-,CSVPGLANSYEQYF,TGCAGTGTCCCGGGACTAGCGAATTCCTACGAGCAGTACTTC
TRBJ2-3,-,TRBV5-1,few,CASSLGRGLRTDTQYF,TGCGCCAGCAGCTTGGGAAGGGGGTTACGCACAGATACGCAGTATTTT
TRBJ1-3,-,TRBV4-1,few,CASSQAEGHSGNTIYF,TGCGCCAGCAGCCAAGCTGAGGGACACTCTGGAAACACCATATATTTT
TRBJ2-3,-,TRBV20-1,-,CSARKVSPTDTQYF,TGCAGTGCTAGAAAGGTATCCCCTACGGATACGCAGTATTTT
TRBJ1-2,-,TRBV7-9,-,CASSSTAGALVYGYTF,TGTGCCAGCAGCTCCACGGCAGGGGCGCTTGTCTATGGCTACACCTTC
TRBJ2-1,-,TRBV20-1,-,CSANPGGLSGEQFF,TGCAGTGCTAACCCAGGCGGGCTAAGTGGTGAGCAGTTCTTC
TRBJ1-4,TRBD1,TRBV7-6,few,CASSLGTANEKLFF,TGTGCCAGCAGCCTCGGGACAGCTAATGAAAAACTGTTTTTT
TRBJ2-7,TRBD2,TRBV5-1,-,CASSSALGLAGGEQYF,TGCGCCAGCAGCTCGGCTCTCGGACTAGCGGGGGGTGAGCAGTACTTC
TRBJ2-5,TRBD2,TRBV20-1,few,CSARTPGGRAETQYF,TGCAGTGCTAGGACTCCGGGGGGGCGGGCAGAGACCCAGTACTTC
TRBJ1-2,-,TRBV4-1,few,CASSQESALNYGYTF,TGCGCCAGCAGCCAAGAATCAGCCCTTAACTATGGCTACACCTTC
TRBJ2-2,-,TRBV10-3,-,CAIRATENTGELFF,TGTGCCATCAGGGCGACAGAGAACACCGGGGAGCTGTTTTTT
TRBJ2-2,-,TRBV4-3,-,CASSQGPRGVSGELFF,TGCGCCAGCAGCCAAGGTCCCAGGGGCGTCTCCGGGGAGCTGTTTTTT
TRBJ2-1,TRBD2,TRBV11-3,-,CASSLDRGSHEQFF,TGTGCCAGCAGCTTAGATCGCGGGAGTCATGAGCAGTTCTTC
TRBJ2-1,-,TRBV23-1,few,CASSQNRAVDNEQFF,TGCGCCAGCAGTCAAAACAGGGCCGTAGACAATGAGCAGTTCTTC
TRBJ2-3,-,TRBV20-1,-,CSANPYTDTQYF,TGCAGTGCTAACCCGTACACAGATACGCAGTATTTT
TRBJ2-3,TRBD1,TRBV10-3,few,CAISPGTGGGTDTQYF,TGTGCCATCAGTCCCGGGACAGGGGGCGGGACAGATACGCAGTATTTT
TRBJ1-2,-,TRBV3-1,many,CASSQVSNYGYTF,TGTGCCAGCAGCCAAGTTTCTAACTATGGCTACACCTTC
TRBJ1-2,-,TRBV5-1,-,CASSSAGDGYTF,TGCGCCAGCAGTTCGGCAGGGGATGGCTACACCTTC
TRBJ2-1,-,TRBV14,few,CASSQLQSRTRQFF,TGTGCCAGCAGCCAACTACAATCTCGGACTCGGCAGTTCTTC
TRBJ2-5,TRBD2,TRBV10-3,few,CAIRPSAGAETQYF,TGTGCCATCAGGCCATCTGCGGGAGCGGAGACCCAGTACTTC
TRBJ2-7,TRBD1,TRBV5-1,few,CASSFSTGTGSREQYF,TGCGCCAGCAGCTTCTCCACCGGGACAGGGTCCAGGGAGCAGTACTTC
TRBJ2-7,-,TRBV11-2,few,CASVLGRGYEQYF,TGTGCCAGCGTGCTGGGACGCGGATACGAGCAGTACTTC
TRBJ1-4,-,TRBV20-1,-,CSVRVMGEKLFF,TGCAGTGTCCGGGTAATGGGTGAAAAACTGTTTTTT
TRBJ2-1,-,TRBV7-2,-,CASSWGPGDEQFF,TGTGCCAGCAGCTGGGGACCCGGGGATGAGCAGTTCTTC
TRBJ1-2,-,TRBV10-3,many,CAISGMMTDPNYGYTF,TGTGCCATCAGTGGTATGATGACAGATCCTAACTATGGCTACACCTTC
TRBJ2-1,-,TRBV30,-,CAWMAGPYNEQFF,TGTGCCTGGATGGCGGGGCCCTACAATGAGCAGTTCTTC
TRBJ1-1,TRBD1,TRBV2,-,CASSVGRDRGRAFF,TGTGCCAGCAGTGTCGGCCGGGACAGGGGACGAGCCTTCTTT
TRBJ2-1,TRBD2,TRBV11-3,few,CASSLGSGRLVFF,TGTGCCAGCAGCTTAGGAAGCGGGAGGTTGGTGTTCTTC
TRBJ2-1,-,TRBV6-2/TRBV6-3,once,CASSKTGYNEQFF,TGTGCCAGCAGTAAGACTGGGTACAATGAGCAGTTCTTC